The 4 T cell receptor beta chains given below trace back to one sample, sequenced in a study of T cells in Graves' hyperthyroidism and ophthalmopathy. TCR beta CDR3 region amplification was performed from RNA transcripts. A first-round RT-PCR of the TCR CDR3 used the HTBI primer set. One entry per CDR3 protein, called by TCRdb with MiXCR from the multiplex PCR reads. The sample carries roughly 720,000 distinct CDR3 sequences, roughly a sixth recorded once. Sequencing was carried out using blood. The receptors come from a man aged 50 to 60 with Graves' hyperthyroidism.

The chain couples TRBV2 to TRBJ1-5, with 8 bases aligning to TRBD1. Trimming removed 4 bases from V and 6 bases from J; junction bases left unmatched: 8. Germline CDR1 reads SNHLY; CDR2 reads FYNNEI. CDR3 length: 15 amino acids. This chain's CDR3 is CASSAGQGEIQPQHF. In DNA, the CDR3 is TGTGCCAGCAGTGCCGGACAGGGAGAGATTCAGCCCCAGCATTTT.

The rearrangement links TRBV6-1 to TRBJ2-1, with D uncertain. Germline V lookup: CDR1 MNHNS, CDR2 SASEGT. Trimming took 6 bases from V and 4 from J, leaving 10 bases between them. The CDR3 has 13 amino acids. The CDR3 nucleotides are TGTGCCAGCAGGGTTATATCGTACAATGAGCAGTTCTTC. This gives the protein CASRVISYNEQFF.

J is TRBJ1-3 and V is TRBV19; D might be TRBD1 (5 bases). Deletions cut 4 bases from V and 0 bases from J, with 7 bases between. This CDR3 spans 14 amino acids. Germline CDR1 reads LNHDA; CDR2 reads SQIVND (reference sequence). Written as DNA, the CDR3 is TGTGCCAGTAGTAAACAGGTCTCTGGAAACACCATATATTTT. Translated: CASSKQVSGNTIYF.

The chain employs TRBV3-1 and TRBJ1-3; no clear D. V dropped 0 bases and J dropped 4 bases, with 4 bases sitting between them. CDR1 is LGHDT, CDR2 YNNKEL, per germline (reference sequence). The CDR3 length is 13 residues. CDR3 sequence (DNA): TGTGCCAGCAGCCAAGATCTAGGAAACACCATATATTTT. Translated, it gives CASSQDLGNTIYF.